This is a list of T cell receptor beta chains from one sample in a study of T cells in narcolepsy. This table comes from immunoSEQ multiplex PCR, and its TCRdb copy is limited to in-frame clones, with some not included. This table has around 31,000 clones, 75% to 90% appearing once. Sequencing input: CD45RA- memory CD4+ T cells from PBMCs. These receptors all stem from a human donor with narcolepsy. Both conserved end residues are part of each CDR3. D genes are given only for firm matches. The size of a clone is reported for some rows only, either as once, few or many, or as a class for expanded clones.

d_call: TRBD1; clone_size: -; v_call: TRBV7-2; j_call: TRBJ2-7; cdr3_aa: CASSLAGTGSYEQYF; cdr3_nt: TGTGCCAGCAGCTTAGCGGGGACAGGGTCCTACGAGCAGTACTTC
d_call: -; clone_size: -; v_call: TRBV5-6; j_call: TRBJ2-7; cdr3_aa: CASSLLGPSSYEQYF; cdr3_nt: TGTGCCAGCAGCTTACTGGGGCCGAGCTCCTACGAGCAGTACTTC
d_call: TRBD1; clone_size: -; v_call: TRBV5-8; j_call: TRBJ1-1; cdr3_aa: CASSSGGQGVTEAFF; cdr3_nt: TGTGCCAGCAGCTCTGGAGGACAGGGAGTTACTGAAGCTTTCTTT
d_call: -; clone_size: -; v_call: TRBV27; j_call: TRBJ1-4; cdr3_aa: CASSWKTGLNEKLFF; cdr3_nt: TGTGCCAGCAGTTGGAAGACAGGCCTTAATGAAAAACTGTTTTTT
d_call: -; clone_size: -; v_call: TRBV7-8; j_call: TRBJ2-7; cdr3_aa: CASSFFRGTLYEQYF; cdr3_nt: TGTGCCAGCAGCTTTTTCCGTGGGACCCTGTACGAGCAGTACTTC
d_call: TRBD1; clone_size: -; v_call: TRBV19; j_call: TRBJ1-1; cdr3_aa: CASSSQGATEAFF; cdr3_nt: TGTGCCAGTAGTTCACAGGGGGCCACTGAAGCTTTCTTT
d_call: -; clone_size: -; v_call: TRBV5-1; j_call: TRBJ2-1; cdr3_aa: CASSIGAPGNEQFF; cdr3_nt: TGCGCCAGCAGTATAGGGGCCCCTGGGAATGAGCAGTTCTTC
d_call: -; clone_size: -; v_call: TRBV5-1; j_call: TRBJ2-4; cdr3_aa: CASSPATALVSDIQYF; cdr3_nt: TGCGCCAGCAGCCCAGCGACAGCTTTAGTATCCGACATTCAGTACTTC
d_call: -; clone_size: few; v_call: TRBV19; j_call: TRBJ2-2; cdr3_aa: CASTTTRAVFPGELFF; cdr3_nt: TGTGCCAGTACTACCACCCGGGCAGTTTTCCCCGGGGAGCTGTTTTTT
d_call: -; clone_size: -; v_call: TRBV7-3; j_call: TRBJ2-1; cdr3_aa: CASSRDGTSYNEQFF; cdr3_nt: TGTGCCAGCAGCCGTGACGGGACGTCCTACAATGAGCAGTTCTTC
d_call: -; clone_size: -; v_call: TRBV5-4; j_call: TRBJ2-2; cdr3_aa: CASSLANQGIGELFF; cdr3_nt: TGTGCCAGCAGCTTGGCCAATCAGGGGATCGGGGAGCTGTTTTTT
d_call: -; clone_size: -; v_call: TRBV12-5; j_call: TRBJ1-3; cdr3_aa: CASGESRDAIYF; cdr3_nt: TGTGCTAGTGGGGAAAGCAGGGACGCCATATATTTT
d_call: TRBD1; clone_size: once; v_call: TRBV19; j_call: TRBJ2-2; cdr3_aa: CASLATGLHGELFF; cdr3_nt: TGTGCCAGTTTAGCGACAGGGCTCCACGGGGAGCTGTTTTTT
d_call: -; clone_size: -; v_call: TRBV5-1; j_call: TRBJ1-2; cdr3_aa: CASSPLLGYGYTF; cdr3_nt: TGCGCCAGCAGCCCCCTCCTGGGCTATGGCTACACCTTC
d_call: TRBD1; clone_size: -; v_call: TRBV5-1; j_call: TRBJ2-7; cdr3_aa: CAGGQGADEQYF; cdr3_nt: TGCGCCGGGGGACAGGGGGCTGATGAGCAGTACTTC
d_call: TRBD1; clone_size: -; v_call: TRBV6-6; j_call: TRBJ2-3; cdr3_aa: CASTRTGGETDTQYF; cdr3_nt: TGTGCCAGTACCCGGACAGGGGGGGAGACAGATACGCAGTATTTT
d_call: TRBD1; clone_size: once; v_call: TRBV18; j_call: TRBJ1-6; cdr3_aa: CASSPQQGWNSPLHF; cdr3_nt: TGTGCCAGCTCCCCCCAACAGGGGTGGAATTCACCCCTCCACTTT
d_call: -; clone_size: -; v_call: TRBV15; j_call: TRBJ1-5; cdr3_aa: CATSPPGQFNQPQHF; cdr3_nt: TGTGCCACCAGCCCCCCCGGACAGTTCAATCAGCCCCAGCATTTT
d_call: -; clone_size: -; v_call: TRBV5-6; j_call: TRBJ2-5; cdr3_aa: CASSLYAGTQETQYF; cdr3_nt: TGTGCCAGCAGCTTGTATGCGGGGACACAAGAGACCCAGTACTTC
d_call: -; clone_size: -; v_call: TRBV19; j_call: TRBJ2-4; cdr3_aa: CASSILSQGTRYIQYF; cdr3_nt: TGTGCCAGTAGTATCCTCTCACAGGGGACTCGCTACATTCAGTACTTC
d_call: -; clone_size: few; v_call: TRBV6-6; j_call: TRBJ1-1; cdr3_aa: CASTITDGTTEAFF; cdr3_nt: TGTGCCAGCACAATCACGGACGGTACAACTGAAGCTTTCTTT
d_call: -; clone_size: -; v_call: TRBV7-2; j_call: TRBJ2-1; cdr3_aa: CASSLLRANEQFF; cdr3_nt: TGTGCCAGCAGCTTACTCAGGGCTAATGAGCAGTTCTTC
d_call: TRBD1; clone_size: -; v_call: TRBV6-1; j_call: TRBJ2-7; cdr3_aa: CASSEDQGEYEQYF; cdr3_nt: TGTGCCAGCAGTGAAGACCAGGGGGAATACGAGCAGTACTTC
d_call: -; clone_size: -; v_call: TRBV12-5; j_call: TRBJ1-2; cdr3_aa: CASGGEIADFYGYTF; cdr3_nt: TGTGCTAGTGGTGGGGAAATCGCGGACTTCTATGGCTACACCTTC
d_call: TRBD1; clone_size: -; v_call: TRBV11-2; j_call: TRBJ2-3; cdr3_aa: CASSLEIRGPGTDTQYF; cdr3_nt: TGTGCCAGCAGCTTAGAAATCAGGGGGCCGGGCACAGATACGCAGTATTTT
d_call: TRBD1; clone_size: -; v_call: TRBV19; j_call: TRBJ2-7; cdr3_aa: CATSPRAGGSYEQYF; cdr3_nt: TGTGCCACCTCTCCTAGGGCAGGGGGCTCCTACGAGCAGTACTTC
d_call: -; clone_size: -; v_call: TRBV7-2; j_call: TRBJ1-3; cdr3_aa: CASSRATLSGNTIYF; cdr3_nt: TGTGCCAGCAGCCGTGCGACGCTTTCTGGAAACACCATATATTTT
d_call: TRBD1; clone_size: -; v_call: TRBV29-1; j_call: TRBJ1-5; cdr3_aa: CSVGQGASNQPQHF; cdr3_nt: TGCAGCGTCGGACAGGGGGCCTCCAATCAGCCCCAGCATTTT
d_call: -; clone_size: -; v_call: TRBV9; j_call: TRBJ1-2; cdr3_aa: CASSPWTAGYGYTF; cdr3_nt: TGTGCCAGCAGCCCGTGGACAGCGGGCTATGGCTACACCTTC
d_call: -; clone_size: -; v_call: TRBV6-5; j_call: TRBJ1-1; cdr3_aa: CASTRGPTPDTEAFF; cdr3_nt: TGTGCCAGCACCCGAGGGCCCACACCGGACACTGAAGCTTTCTTT
d_call: -; clone_size: -; v_call: TRBV15; j_call: TRBJ1-5; cdr3_aa: CATSRDPRDQPQHF; cdr3_nt: TGTGCCACCAGCAGAGATCCCAGGGATCAGCCCCAGCATTTT
d_call: -; clone_size: -; v_call: TRBV5-6; j_call: TRBJ1-6; cdr3_aa: CASSLAPGGDSPLHF; cdr3_nt: TGTGCCAGCAGCTTGGCTCCAGGTGGCGATTCACCCCTCCACTTT
d_call: -; clone_size: once; v_call: TRBV7-2; j_call: TRBJ1-5; cdr3_aa: CASSLRPYQPQHF; cdr3_nt: TGTGCCAGCAGCTTACGCCCCTATCAGCCCCAGCATTTT
d_call: TRBD2; clone_size: once; v_call: TRBV5-1; j_call: TRBJ2-3; cdr3_aa: CASSLGVAGRSDTQYF; cdr3_nt: TGCGCCAGCAGCTTGGGGGTAGCGGGGAGGTCAGATACGCAGTATTTT
d_call: -; clone_size: -; v_call: TRBV19; j_call: TRBJ2-5; cdr3_aa: CASSKQGPGETQYF; cdr3_nt: TGTGCCAGTAGTAAACAGGGACCGGGAGAGACCCAGTACTTC
d_call: -; clone_size: -; v_call: TRBV7-8; j_call: TRBJ1-1; cdr3_aa: CASSFQGFTEAFF; cdr3_nt: TGTGCCAGCAGCTTCCAGGGGTTCACTGAAGCTTTCTTT
d_call: TRBD1; clone_size: -; v_call: TRBV29-1; j_call: TRBJ1-2; cdr3_aa: CSIRGQEVFGYTF; cdr3_nt: TGCAGCATTAGGGGACAGGAGGTCTTTGGCTACACCTTC
d_call: -; clone_size: -; v_call: TRBV29-1; j_call: TRBJ2-6; cdr3_aa: CSIPSIGTSGANVLTF; cdr3_nt: TGCAGCATTCCGAGTATTGGGACCTCTGGGGCCAACGTCCTGACTTTC
d_call: TRBD1; clone_size: -; v_call: TRBV12-5; j_call: TRBJ1-1; cdr3_aa: CASGRKTGKLVAEAFF; cdr3_nt: TGTGCTAGTGGTAGAAAGACAGGGAAGTTGGTCGCTGAAGCTTTCTTT
d_call: -; clone_size: -; v_call: TRBV11-2; j_call: TRBJ1-1; cdr3_aa: CASSSQGRGTEAFF; cdr3_nt: TGTGCCAGCAGCTCCCAGGGGAGAGGCACTGAAGCTTTCTTT
d_call: -; clone_size: -; v_call: TRBV6-5; j_call: TRBJ1-1; cdr3_aa: CASSTGTNTEAFF; cdr3_nt: TGTGCCAGCAGCACCGGGACGAACACTGAAGCTTTCTTT
d_call: -; clone_size: -; v_call: TRBV5-1; j_call: TRBJ2-1; cdr3_aa: CASSYGQIYNEQFF; cdr3_nt: TGCGCCAGCAGCTACGGACAGATCTACAATGAGCAGTTCTTC
d_call: -; clone_size: -; v_call: TRBV6-1; j_call: TRBJ1-6; cdr3_aa: CASCPVYNSPLHF; cdr3_nt: TGTGCCAGCTGCCCTGTCTATAATTCACCCCTCCACTTT
d_call: -; clone_size: -; v_call: TRBV11-2; j_call: TRBJ1-5; cdr3_aa: CASSGDTNQPQHF; cdr3_nt: TGTGCCAGCAGCGGGGACACCAATCAGCCCCAGCATTTT
d_call: -; clone_size: -; v_call: TRBV2; j_call: TRBJ1-2; cdr3_aa: CASTPPGDLLYGYTF; cdr3_nt: TGTGCCAGCACCCCCCCGGGGGACCTTCTTTATGGCTACACCTTC
d_call: -; clone_size: few; v_call: TRBV5-6; j_call: TRBJ1-3; cdr3_aa: CASSRKDRSGNTIYF; cdr3_nt: TGTGCCAGCAGCCGGAAAGACAGATCTGGAAACACCATATATTTT
d_call: -; clone_size: -; v_call: TRBV6-1; j_call: TRBJ1-5; cdr3_aa: CASKPLSRDGQPQHF; cdr3_nt: TGTGCCAGCAAGCCCCTCTCCAGGGACGGTCAGCCCCAGCATTTT
d_call: -; clone_size: -; v_call: TRBV5-4; j_call: TRBJ2-4; cdr3_aa: CASSLQTGLNIQYF; cdr3_nt: TGTGCCAGCAGCTTGCAAACAGGTCTAAACATTCAGTACTTC
d_call: -; clone_size: -; v_call: TRBV2; j_call: TRBJ1-2; cdr3_aa: CASSDTGGYTF; cdr3_nt: TGTGCCAGCAGTGATACCGGGGGCTACACCTTC
d_call: TRBD1; clone_size: -; v_call: TRBV29-1; j_call: TRBJ1-3; cdr3_aa: CSVVDREGNTIYF; cdr3_nt: TGCAGCGTTGTGGACAGGGAAGGGAACACCATATATTTT
d_call: TRBD1; clone_size: few; v_call: TRBV18; j_call: TRBJ2-2; cdr3_aa: CASSPTRQGANTGELFF; cdr3_nt: TGTGCCAGCTCACCAACAAGACAGGGGGCCAACACCGGGGAGCTGTTTTTT
d_call: TRBD1; clone_size: -; v_call: TRBV5-8; j_call: TRBJ1-6; cdr3_aa: CASSFWRQGESPLHF; cdr3_nt: TGTGCCAGCAGCTTCTGGCGGCAGGGGGAGTCACCCCTCCACTTT
d_call: -; clone_size: -; v_call: TRBV5-1; j_call: TRBJ2-1; cdr3_aa: CASSLGSVYNEQFF; cdr3_nt: TGCGCCAGCAGCTTGGGTTCGGTATACAATGAGCAGTTCTTC
d_call: TRBD1; clone_size: -; v_call: TRBV5-1; j_call: TRBJ1-2; cdr3_aa: CASSSLGTGDYGYTF; cdr3_nt: TGCGCCAGCAGCTCCCTCGGGACAGGGGACTATGGCTACACCTTC
d_call: TRBD2; clone_size: -; v_call: TRBV5-1; j_call: TRBJ2-3; cdr3_aa: CASSTGLAGGRDTQYF; cdr3_nt: TGCGCCAGCAGCACGGGACTAGCGGGGGGGCGAGATACGCAGTATTTT
d_call: -; clone_size: -; v_call: TRBV5-1; j_call: TRBJ2-3; cdr3_aa: CASSGDGVDTQYF; cdr3_nt: TGCGCCAGCAGCGGGGACGGGGTAGATACGCAGTATTTT
d_call: TRBD1; clone_size: -; v_call: TRBV14; j_call: TRBJ1-1; cdr3_aa: CASSQDEGAVMAEAFF; cdr3_nt: TGTGCCAGCAGCCAAGATGAGGGGGCCGTAATGGCTGAAGCTTTCTTT
d_call: -; clone_size: -; v_call: TRBV7-3; j_call: TRBJ2-3; cdr3_aa: CASSLNGGRTDTQYF; cdr3_nt: TGTGCCAGCAGCTTAAATGGGGGCAGGACAGATACGCAGTATTTT
d_call: TRBD2; clone_size: -; v_call: TRBV5-4; j_call: TRBJ2-4; cdr3_aa: CASSPGLAGSLDIQYF; cdr3_nt: TGTGCCAGCAGTCCGGGACTAGCGGGTTCCCTTGACATTCAGTACTTC